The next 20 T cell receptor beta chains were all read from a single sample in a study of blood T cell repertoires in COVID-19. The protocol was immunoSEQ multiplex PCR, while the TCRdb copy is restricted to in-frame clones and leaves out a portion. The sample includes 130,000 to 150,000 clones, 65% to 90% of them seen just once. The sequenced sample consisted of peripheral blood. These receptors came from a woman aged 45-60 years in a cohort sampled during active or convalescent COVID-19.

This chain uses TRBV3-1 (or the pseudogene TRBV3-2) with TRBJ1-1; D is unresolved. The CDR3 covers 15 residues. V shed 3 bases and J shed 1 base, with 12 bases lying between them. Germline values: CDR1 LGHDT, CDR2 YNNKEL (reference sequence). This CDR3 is CASSHIFGGNTEAFF. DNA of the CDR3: TGTGCCAGCAGCCATATTTTCGGAGGGAACACTGAAGCTTTCTTT.

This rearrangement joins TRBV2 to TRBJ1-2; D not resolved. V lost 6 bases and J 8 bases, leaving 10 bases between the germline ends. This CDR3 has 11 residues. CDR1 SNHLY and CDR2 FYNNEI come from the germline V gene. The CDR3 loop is CASRVLRGYTF. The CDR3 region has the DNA TGTGCCAGCAGAGTCCTCCGGGGCTACACCTTC.

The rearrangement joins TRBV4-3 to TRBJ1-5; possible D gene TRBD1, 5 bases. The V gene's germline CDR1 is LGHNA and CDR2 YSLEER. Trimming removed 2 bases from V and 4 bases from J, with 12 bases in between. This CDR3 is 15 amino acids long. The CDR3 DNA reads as TGCGCCAGCAGCCAAATCCCGGGGGGGAATCAGCCCCAGCATTTT. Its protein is CASSQIPGGNQPQHF.

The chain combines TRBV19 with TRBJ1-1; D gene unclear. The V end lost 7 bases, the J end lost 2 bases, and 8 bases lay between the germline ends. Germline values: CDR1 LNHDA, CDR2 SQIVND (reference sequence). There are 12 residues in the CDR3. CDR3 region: CASKGGNTEAFF. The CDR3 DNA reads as TGTGCCAGTAAAGGAGGCAACACTGAAGCTTTCTTT.

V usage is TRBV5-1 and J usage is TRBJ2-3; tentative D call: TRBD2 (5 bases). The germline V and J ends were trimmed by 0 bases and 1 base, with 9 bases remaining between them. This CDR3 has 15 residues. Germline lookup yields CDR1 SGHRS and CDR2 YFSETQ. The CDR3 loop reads CASSLGGPGTDTQYF. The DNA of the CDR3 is TGCGCCAGCAGCTTGGGAGGGCCGGGCACAGATACGCAGTATTTT.

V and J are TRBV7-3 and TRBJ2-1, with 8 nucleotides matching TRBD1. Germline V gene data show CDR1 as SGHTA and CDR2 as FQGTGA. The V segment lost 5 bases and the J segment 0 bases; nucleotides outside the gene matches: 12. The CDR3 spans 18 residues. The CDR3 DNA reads TGTGCCAGCAGCCCACGAGGACAGGGTTCGAGCTCCTACAATGAGCAGTTCTTC. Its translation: CASSPRGQGSSSYNEQFF.

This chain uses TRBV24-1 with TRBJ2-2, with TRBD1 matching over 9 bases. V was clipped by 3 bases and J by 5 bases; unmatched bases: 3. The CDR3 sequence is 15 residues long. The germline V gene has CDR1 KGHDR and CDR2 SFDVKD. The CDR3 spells CATSDAGTGTGELFF. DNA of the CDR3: TGTGCCACCAGTGATGCCGGGACAGGGACCGGGGAGCTGTTTTTT.

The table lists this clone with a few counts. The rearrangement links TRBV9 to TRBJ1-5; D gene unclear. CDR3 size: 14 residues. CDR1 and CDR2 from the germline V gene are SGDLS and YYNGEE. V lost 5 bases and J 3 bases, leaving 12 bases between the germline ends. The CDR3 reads CASSLDGVNQPQHF. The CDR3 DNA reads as TGTGCCAGCAGTCTGGACGGGGTCAATCAGCCCCAGCATTTT.

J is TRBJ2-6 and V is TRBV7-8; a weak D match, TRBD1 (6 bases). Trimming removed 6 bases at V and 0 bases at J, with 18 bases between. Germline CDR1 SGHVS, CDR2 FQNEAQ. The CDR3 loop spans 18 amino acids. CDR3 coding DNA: TGTGCCAGCAGGATGGACAGACGCTTCACCTCTGGGGCCAACGTCCTGACTTTC. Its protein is CASRMDRRFTSGANVLTF.

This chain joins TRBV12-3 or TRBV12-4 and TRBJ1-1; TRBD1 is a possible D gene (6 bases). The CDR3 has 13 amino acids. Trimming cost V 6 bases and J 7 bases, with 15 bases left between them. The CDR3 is CASSNQGYGEAFF. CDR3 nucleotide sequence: TGTGCCAGCAGCAACCAGGGGTATGGTGAAGCTTTCTTT.

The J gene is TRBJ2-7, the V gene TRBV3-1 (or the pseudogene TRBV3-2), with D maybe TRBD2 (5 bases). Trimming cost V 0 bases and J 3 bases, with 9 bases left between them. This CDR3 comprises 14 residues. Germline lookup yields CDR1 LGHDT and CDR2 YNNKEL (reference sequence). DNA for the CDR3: TGTGCCAGCAGCCAAGATGTCGGGGTCTACGAGCAGTACTTC. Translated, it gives CASSQDVGVYEQYF.

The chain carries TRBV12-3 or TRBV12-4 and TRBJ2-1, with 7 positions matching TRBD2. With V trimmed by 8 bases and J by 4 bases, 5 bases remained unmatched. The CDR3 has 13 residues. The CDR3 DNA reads TGTGCCAGCGGATGGGAGGGGTACAATGAGCAGTTCTTC. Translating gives CASGWEGYNEQFF.

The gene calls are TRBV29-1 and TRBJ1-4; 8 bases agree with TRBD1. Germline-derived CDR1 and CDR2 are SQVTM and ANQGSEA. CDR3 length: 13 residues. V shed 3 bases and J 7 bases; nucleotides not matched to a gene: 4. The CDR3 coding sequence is TGCAGCGTTGACGCACAGGGGGGTGAAAAACTGTTTTTT. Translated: CSVDAQGGEKLFF. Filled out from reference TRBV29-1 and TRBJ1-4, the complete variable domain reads SAVISQKPSRDICQRGTSLTIQCQVDSQVTMMFWYRQQPGQSLTLIATANQGSEATYESGFVIDKFPISRPNLTFSTLTVSNMSPEDSSIYLCSVDAQGGEKLFFGSGTQLSVL.

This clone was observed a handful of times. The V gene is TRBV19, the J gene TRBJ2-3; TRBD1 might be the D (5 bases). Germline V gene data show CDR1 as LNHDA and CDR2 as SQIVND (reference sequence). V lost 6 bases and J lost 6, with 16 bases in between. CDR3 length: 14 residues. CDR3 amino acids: CASREQDGSDTQYF. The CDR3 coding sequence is TGTGCCAGTAGGGAACAGGACGGGTCTGATACGCAGTATTTT.

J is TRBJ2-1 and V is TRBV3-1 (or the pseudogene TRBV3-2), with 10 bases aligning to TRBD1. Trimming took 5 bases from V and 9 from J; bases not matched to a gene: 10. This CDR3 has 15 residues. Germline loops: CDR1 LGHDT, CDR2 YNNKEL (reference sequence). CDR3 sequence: CASSYRDRGSIEQFF. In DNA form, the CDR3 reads TGTGCCAGCAGCTACCGGGACAGGGGATCCATTGAGCAGTTCTTC.

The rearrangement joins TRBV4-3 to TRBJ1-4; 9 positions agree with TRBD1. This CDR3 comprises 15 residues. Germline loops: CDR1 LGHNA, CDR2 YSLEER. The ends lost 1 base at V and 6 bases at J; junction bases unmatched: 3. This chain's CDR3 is CASSQAGTGYEKLFF. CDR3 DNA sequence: TGCGCCAGCAGCCAAGCCGGGACAGGGTATGAAAAACTGTTTTTT.

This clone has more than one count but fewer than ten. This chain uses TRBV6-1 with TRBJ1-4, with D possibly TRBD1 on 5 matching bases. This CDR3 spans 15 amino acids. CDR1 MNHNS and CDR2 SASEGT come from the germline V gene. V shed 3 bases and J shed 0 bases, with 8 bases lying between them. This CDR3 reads CASSDDSATNEKLFF. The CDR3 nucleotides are TGTGCCAGCAGTGATGACAGTGCAACTAATGAAAAACTGTTTTTT.

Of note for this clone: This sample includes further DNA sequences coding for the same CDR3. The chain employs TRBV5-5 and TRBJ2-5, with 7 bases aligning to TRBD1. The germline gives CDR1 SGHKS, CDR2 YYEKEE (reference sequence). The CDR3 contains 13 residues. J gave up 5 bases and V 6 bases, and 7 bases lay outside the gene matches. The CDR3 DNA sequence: TGTGCCAGCATCAAAGGGGACAGTGAGACCCAGTACTTC. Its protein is CASIKGDSETQYF.

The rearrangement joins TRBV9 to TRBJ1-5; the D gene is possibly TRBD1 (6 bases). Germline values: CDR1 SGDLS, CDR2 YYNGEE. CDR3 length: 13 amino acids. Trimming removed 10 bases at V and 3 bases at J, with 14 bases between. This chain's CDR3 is CASGGGDNQPQHF. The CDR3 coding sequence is TGTGCCTCCGGCGGGGGCGACAATCAGCCCCAGCATTTT.

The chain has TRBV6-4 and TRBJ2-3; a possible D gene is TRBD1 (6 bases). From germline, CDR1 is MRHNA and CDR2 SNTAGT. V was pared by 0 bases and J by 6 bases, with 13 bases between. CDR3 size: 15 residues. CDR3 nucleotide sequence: TGTGCCAGCAGTGACTCAGGGGGACCATGGGATACGCAGTATTTT. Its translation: CASSDSGGPWDTQYF.